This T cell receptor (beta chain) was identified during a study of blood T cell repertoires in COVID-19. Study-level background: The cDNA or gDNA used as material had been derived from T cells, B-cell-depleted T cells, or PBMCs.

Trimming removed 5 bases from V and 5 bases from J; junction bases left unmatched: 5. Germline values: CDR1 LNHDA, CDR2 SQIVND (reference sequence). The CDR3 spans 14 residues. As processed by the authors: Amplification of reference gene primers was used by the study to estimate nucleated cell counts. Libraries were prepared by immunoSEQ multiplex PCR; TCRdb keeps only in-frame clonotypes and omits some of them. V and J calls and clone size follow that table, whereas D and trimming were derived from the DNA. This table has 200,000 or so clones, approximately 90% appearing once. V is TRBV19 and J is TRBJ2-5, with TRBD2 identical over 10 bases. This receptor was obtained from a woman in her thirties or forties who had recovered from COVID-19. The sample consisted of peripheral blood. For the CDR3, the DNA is TGTGCCAGTAGTCAGGGACTAGCGTCTGAGACCCAGTACTTC. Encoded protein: CASSQGLASETQYF.